This paragraph reports one T cell receptor (beta chain). Its specificity is unknown. Germline CDR1 reads MGHRA; CDR2 reads YSYEKL. The CDR3 has 18 residues. J gave up 3 bases and V 2 bases, and 10 bases lay outside the gene matches. This entry is derived from a study of cytomegalovirus exposure and HLA in healthy donors. Regarding the study as a whole: Confirmation was obtained in vitro that a few CMV-associated chains are specific for CMV antigens. When the data were analyzed later, several of the most significant clusters appeared to be linked to common viral pathogens.

13 Jbeta primers and 60 Vbeta primers were used for the PCR. Per the authors' pipeline: There were around 78 million unique TCR beta chains by a later count, and 10 million to 12 million of them were shared. The assay was immunoSEQ multiplex PCR, and TCRdb's table has in-frame clones only and misses some. V, J and clone size are those of that table, while D and trimming were read from the DNA. The sample shows roughly 200,000 clones, roughly 74% of them seen only once. The chain has TRBV4-1 and TRBJ2-7, with 13 nucleotides matching TRBD2. Input material: PBMCs. This receptor was identified in a female donor in good health and CMV-seronegative. CDR3 region: CASSQTEMGLAGNYEQYF. In DNA form, the CDR3 reads TGCGCCAGCAGCCAAACTGAAATGGGACTAGCGGGGAACTACGAGCAGTACTTC.